One sample yielded the 6 T cell receptor beta chains listed below, sequenced in a study of regulatory and conventional T cells in RAG deficiency. Here immunoSEQ multiplex PCR was the method, and the copy in TCRdb shows in-frame clones only, minus some. Of 400 to 500 clones detected, roughly a third appear once; the ten largest clones hold 45% to 60%. Genomic DNA came from blood conventional CD4+ T cells gated CD25-low CD127-high. Sequenced input: CD4+ effector T cells sorted from blood. The origin of the receptors is a human donor with RAG deficiency presenting as severe combined immunodeficiency.

This clone was counted between two and nine times. This chain uses TRBV30 with TRBJ2-1; perhaps D is TRBD1 or TRBD2 (5 bases each). The CDR3 contains 13 residues. Trimming took 2 bases from V and 6 from J, leaving 11 bases between them. Germline V lookup: CDR1 GTSNPN, CDR2 SVGIG (reference sequence). The CDR3 region has the DNA TGTGCCTGGAGTCCCCGGGGCTTCAATGAGCAGTTCTTC. Its translation is CAWSPRGFNEQFF.

This chain joins TRBV19 and TRBJ2-1; TRBD2 might be the D (6 bases). CDR1 and CDR2 (germline): LNHDA, SQIVND (reference sequence). Between the trimmed V and J ends, which lost 5 bases and 4 bases, there was a span of 9 bases. The CDR3 totals 13 residues. CDR3 residues: CASSGGIYNEQFF. CDR3 sequence (DNA): TGTGCCAGTAGTGGCGGGATTTACAATGAGCAGTTCTTC.

This CDR3 reads CAISPRASSTQPQHF. The CDR3 DNA sequence: TGTGCCATCAGTCCCCGGGCCTCGTCTACTCAGCCCCAGCATTTT. The chain has TRBV10-3 and TRBJ1-5; D uncertain. Trimming took off 5 bases at V and 6 bases at J, with 17 bases between the two ends. This CDR3 comprises 15 residues. Germline V gene lookup returns CDR1 ENHRY and CDR2 SYGVKD.

The count of this clone is one. The gene calls are TRBV6-6 and TRBJ1-1, with TRBD1 matching over 8 bases. V gave up 8 bases and J gave up 3 bases; unmatched junction bases: 11. Germline V gene data show CDR1 as MNHNY and CDR2 as SVGAGI (reference sequence). CDR3 length: 15 residues. CDR3: CASSATGVWDTEAFF. The CDR3 nucleotides are TGTGCCAGCTCCGCGACAGGGGTTTGGGACACTGAAGCTTTCTTT.

The chain combines TRBV7-3 with TRBJ1-2, with a possible D match to TRBD1 (5 bases). Per germline, CDR1 SGHTA and CDR2 FQGTGA. This CDR3 has 13 residues. Trimming removed 3 bases at V and 3 bases at J, with 8 bases between. The CDR3 sequence: CASSFQGYYGYTF. CDR3 in DNA: TGTGCCAGCAGCTTCCAGGGATACTATGGCTACACCTTC.

Sample share makes this clone large. The rearrangement joins TRBV7-7 to TRBJ2-2; no firm D call. Trimming stripped 2 bases from V and 1 base from J, with 14 bases between. Germline loops: CDR1 SSHAT, CDR2 FNYEAQ (reference sequence). The CDR3 is made up of 17 amino acids. The CDR3 sequence is CASSLPPGLGNTGELFF. The CDR3 DNA sequence: TGTGCCAGCAGCTTACCTCCGGGCCTAGGGAACACCGGGGAGCTGTTTTTT.